The 14 T cell receptor beta chains listed next were all sequenced from one sample in a study of T cell clonality in common variable immunodeficiency. Some clones are missing from TCRdb's copy, which holds only in-frame ones; the method was immunoSEQ multiplex PCR. The repertoire consists of some 50,000 clones, none detected only once. The source material was peripheral blood mononuclear cells. The origin of the receptors is a person aged 18 to 70 in good health.

This clone was seen ten or more times. The read ends 3 residues shy of where the CDR3 ends; the end is completed using the germline J gene. J is TRBJ2-1 and V is TRBV18; TRBD2 matches at 9 bases. V was pared by 4 bases and J by 8 bases, with 6 bases of the junction left unmatched. The CDR3 extends over 14 amino acids. Germline V CDR1 and CDR2: KGHSH, LQKENI. The covered CDR3 bases are TGTGCCAGCTCACTAAGCGTAGCGGGAGATGAG. Translated, it gives CASSLSVAGDE. The full CDR3 reads CASSLSVAGDEQFF.

In its sample, this clone was seen many times. With the read ending 3 residues before the CDR3 end, the germline J gene is used to fill in that end. V gene TRBV23-1 combines with J gene TRBJ2-2; 10 bases match TRBD1. Being an ORF, TRBV23-1 has a function that is uncertain. CDR3 length equals 15 residues. After removal of 4 bases from V and 1 base from J, the junction contained 0 bases not matched to a gene. Partial CDR3 DNA: TGCGCCAGCAGTCGGACAGGGGGGAACACCGGGGAG. Its translation: CASSRTGGNTGE. The CDR3 as a whole reads CASSRTGGNTGELFF.

Many counts were recorded for this clone. One junction end does not reproduce the germline sequence, and a read error may be involved. The CDR3 extends 3 residues past the end of the read, so its final part is completed from the germline J gene. The chain carries TRBV4-2 and TRBJ1-1; a weak D match, TRBD1 (5 bases). This CDR3 is 14 amino acids long. CDR1 is LGHNA and CDR2 is YNFKEQ in the germline V gene. The CDR3 bases that were read are TGCGCCAGCAGCCAAGGCAGGGAGGACACTGAA. It specifies CASSQGREDTE. From start to end, the CDR3 is CASSQGREDTEAFF.

This clone occurred many times. The read is 3 residues too short to cover the CDR3 end, so that end is filled in from the germline J gene. The chain joins TRBV7-9 to TRBJ2-1; D perhaps matches TRBD2 (5 bases). Germline V gene data show CDR1 as SEHNR and CDR2 as FQNEAQ (reference sequence). Trimming removed 3 bases at V and 9 bases at J, with 6 bases between. CDR3 length: 11 residues. The DNA read from the CDR3 is TGTGCCAGCAGCTTTGAGGGTGAG. The encoded protein is CASSFEGE. The whole CDR3 region reads CASSFEGEQFF.

There are many counts of this clone. The sequenced fragment ends 3 residues before the CDR3 boundary, so the rest is inferred from the germline J gene. The chain links TRBV5-4 to TRBJ2-3, with D possibly matching TRBD2 (5 bases). V lost 0 bases, J lost 0 bases, and 11 bases lay in between. Germline-derived CDR1 and CDR2 are SGHNT and YYREEE (reference sequence). This CDR3 spans 16 amino acids. The DNA read from the CDR3 is TGTGCCAGCAGCTTGGATAGCGAGGCTAGCACAGATACG. Its translation: CASSLDSEASTDT. The whole CDR3 reads CASSLDSEASTDTQYF.

This clone was found many times. The read is 3 residues too short to cover the CDR3 end, so that end is filled in from the germline J gene. The rearrangement uses TRBV20-1 and TRBJ2-1; 8 bases align to TRBD2. This CDR3 has 14 residues. The ends lost 6 bases at V and 4 bases at J; junction bases unmatched: 8. Germline V gives CDR1 DFQATT, CDR2 SNEGSKA (reference sequence). CDR3 bases read: TGCAGTGCCCCGGGGGGGATAAGGTACAATGAG. As protein: CSAPGGIRYNE. The whole CDR3 reads CSAPGGIRYNEQFF.

This clone has a handful of counts. From the germline J gene comes the end of the CDR3, since the read stops 3 residues before it. This chain joins TRBV29-1 and TRBJ2-1, with D perhaps TRBD2 (5 bases). CDR1 is SQVTM and CDR2 is ANQGSEA in the germline V gene. Trimming left V 0 bases short and J 8 bases short, with 11 bases between. The CDR3 sequence is 13 residues long. CDR3 bases read: TGCAGCGTTGAAGATTGGAGGCGGGATGAG. Translated, it gives CSVEDWRRDE. The whole CDR3 region reads CSVEDWRRDEQFF.

This clone appeared many times. The CDR3 spells CASSDSASGSQYF. The part of the CDR3 DNA that was read is TGTGCCAGCAGTGACTCGGCTAGCGGGAGT. The V gene is TRBV6-4, the J gene TRBJ2-4; TRBD2 agrees at 10 bases. The DNA ends 3 residues before the CDR3 does, and the rest of the CDR3 is filled in from the germline J gene. The CDR3 covers 13 residues. Germline values: CDR1 MRHNA, CDR2 SNTAGT.

This clone was picked up many times. The observed sequence ends 3 residues before the CDR3 terminus, with the missing tail filled in from the germline J gene. This sample includes further DNA sequences coding for the same CDR3. This rearrangement joins TRBV7-9 to TRBJ1-2; 8 bases line up with TRBD1. In germline, CDR1 is SEHNR, CDR2 FQNEAQ (reference sequence). V lost 5 bases and J lost 4; bases outside the gene matches: 9. This CDR3 has 15 residues. CDR3 in amino acids: CASSVSRDRIYGYTF. The sequenced part of the CDR3 DNA is TGTGCCAGCAGCGTCTCCCGGGACAGGATCTATGGC. Full variable domain (outside the CDR3, taken from reference TRBV7-9 and TRBJ1-2): DTGVSQNPRHKITKRGQNVTFRCDPISEHNRLYWYRQTLGQGPEFLTYFQNEAQLEKSRLLSDRFSAERPKGSFSTLEIQRTEQGDSAMYLCASSVSRDRIYGYTFGSGTRLTVV.

This clone was recorded many times. Read coverage stops 3 residues before the CDR3 terminus; the germline J gene supplies the remainder. This chain uses TRBV4-1 with TRBJ1-6; weak D call: TRBD1 (5 bases). CDR1 MGHRA and CDR2 YSYEKL come from the germline V gene. The ends were cut back, 3 bases at V and 6 bases at J, with 12 bases in the middle. The CDR3 contains 15 residues. The CDR3 spells CASSQPGTFNSPLHF. CDR3 bases read: TGCGCCAGCAGCCAGCCCGGGACTTTTAATTCACCC.

A note on this clone: Read coverage stops 3 residues before the CDR3 terminus; the germline J gene supplies the remainder. V gene TRBV30 combines with J gene TRBJ1-2; D is ambiguous. This CDR3 has 12 residues. CDR1 and CDR2 from the germline V gene are GTSNPN and SVGIG (reference sequence). CDR3 DNA, as far as it was read: TGTGCCTGGAGAGGCCCAGACAATGAC. This gives the protein CAWRGPDND. The entire CDR3 protein is CAWRGPDNDYTF.

A word on this clone: The read comes to an end 3 residues before the CDR3 does, leaving the germline J gene to fill in the end. V and J are TRBV2 and TRBJ1-2; 12 bases match TRBD1. Looked up from germline, CDR1 is SNHLY and CDR2 is FYNNEI. The V gene end was trimmed by 8 bases and the J gene end by 3 bases; junction bases not matched to a gene: 13. The CDR3 is 17 residues long. The sequenced CDR3 bases are TGTGCCAGCGGCACCCGGGACAGGGGGCTTTTATACTATGGC. It translates to CASGTRDRGLLYYG. The whole CDR3 protein reads CASGTRDRGLLYYGYTF.

This clone came up many times. The sequenced fragment ends 3 residues before the CDR3 boundary, so the rest is inferred from the germline J gene. The chain combines TRBV30 with TRBJ1-4, with unresolved D. Trimming shortened V by 2 bases and J by 10 bases, and 8 bases separated the two germline ends. Per germline, CDR1 GTSNPN and CDR2 SVGIG (reference sequence). This CDR3 is built from 11 residues. This CDR3 is CAWSPSGKLFF. The CDR3 DNA, read in part, is TGTGCCTGGAGTCCTTCCGGAAAA.

Remarks on this clone: The read halts 3 residues ahead of the CDR3 end, with the missing end drawn from the germline J gene. The V and J genes are TRBV19 and TRBJ2-2; TRBD1 is a possible D gene (5 bases). This CDR3 comprises 12 residues. Germline CDR1 LNHDA, CDR2 SQIVND (reference sequence). The covered CDR3 bases are TGTGCCAGTACCCGACAGCATGAAAAG. Its translation is CASTRQHEK. The whole CDR3 reads CASTRQHEKLFF.